This TCR beta chain was identified during a study of T-cell reconstitution after alpha-beta-depleted transplantation in children. This clonotype has ten or more counts. As it was prepared, the TCRbeta library received unique molecular identifiers. TCRdb itself ran the PCR reads through MiXCR, one entry per CDR3 protein. The sample includes approximately 210,000 distinct CDR3 sequences, 13% to 15% of them seen just once. V was clipped by 0 bases and J by 3 bases, with 8 bases between them. This CDR3 contains 14 residues. Germline assignment: CDR1 ENHRY and CDR2 SYGVKD. This TCR came from a human donor who donated a stem cell graft to a child with acute lymphoblastic leukemia. The chain carries TRBV10-3 and TRBJ1-1; the D is unclear. Sample: PBMCs from the stem cell graft donor, taken from the stem cell graft. CDR3 in amino acids: CAISESVRDTEAFF. In DNA form, the CDR3 reads TGTGCCATCAGTGAGTCTGTCCGTGACACTGAAGCTTTCTTT.